Each of the 27 T cell receptor beta chains below was sequenced from the same sample in a study of STAT5B mutations in CD4+ large granular lymphocyte leukemia. Using immunoSEQ multiplex PCR, the repertoire was profiled, and TCRdb retains in-frame clones only, with some absent. The repertoire holds tens of thousands of clones, roughly 79% seen once, with around 0.33% in the top ten. The sample comprised CD4+ T cells from blood buffy coats. These receptors originate from a human donor in good health.

The J gene is TRBJ2-5, the V gene TRBV6-1; no clear D. V was shortened by 2 bases and J by 3 bases, with 7 bases between the two germline ends. This CDR3 is 13 amino acids long. Germline values: CDR1 MNHNS, CDR2 SASEGT. The CDR3 bases are TGTGCCAGCAGTGAACGGCCTAAAGAGACCCAGTACTTC. It yields the protein CASSERPKETQYF.

The genes are TRBV7-2 and TRBJ2-5, with 9 bases lining up with TRBD1. Germline values: CDR1 SGHTA, CDR2 FQGNSA. The CDR3 runs to 15 residues. With 4 bases clipped from V and 1 base from J, the junction kept 4 bases outside the gene matches. CDR3 protein: CASSYDRGGQETQYF. CDR3 sequence (DNA): TGTGCCAGCAGCTACGACAGGGGGGGCCAAGAGACCCAGTACTTC.

The chain uses TRBV27 and TRBJ1-2, with a weak D call TRBD1 (5 bases). From germline, CDR1 is MNHEY and CDR2 SMNVEV (reference sequence). V lost 6 bases to trimming and J lost 6 bases, with 8 bases between them. The CDR3 is made up of 11 amino acids. CDR3 sequence (DNA): TGTGCCAGCAGCGGGGGGAATGGCTACACCTTC. Translated, it gives CASSGGNGYTF.

CDR3 sequence: CASSFQNSPLHF. DNA for the CDR3: TGTGCCAGCAGCTTTCAGAATTCACCCCTCCACTTT. The chain joins TRBV7-8 to TRBJ1-6; the D is unclear. With 3 bases removed from V and 7 bases from J, the gap between germline ends came to 4 bases. The germline V gene encodes CDR1 SGHVS and CDR2 FQNEAQ. CDR3 length: 12 amino acids. Filled out from reference TRBV7-8 and TRBJ1-6, the complete variable domain reads GAGVSQSPRYKVAKRGQDVALRCDPISGHVSLFWYQQALGQGPEFLTYFQNEAQLDKSGLPSDRFFAERPEGSVSTLKIQRTQQEDSAVYLCASSFQNSPLHFGNGTRLTVT.

This chain links TRBV4-1 with TRBJ2-4, with D maybe TRBD2 (6 bases). V lost 0 bases and J 9 bases, leaving 15 bases between the germline ends. This CDR3 comprises 15 residues. Per the germline V gene, CDR1 is MGHRA and CDR2 is YSYEKL. CDR3 in DNA: TGCGCCAGCAGCCAAGATTACGGGGGAAGGGGCATTCAGTACTTC. It is translated as CASSQDYGGRGIQYF.

The sample holds one count of this clone. V usage is TRBV6-4 and J usage is TRBJ1-1, with D possibly matching TRBD1 (5 bases). The germline CDR1 and CDR2 sequences are MRHNA and SNTAGT. V was trimmed by 3 bases and J by 5 bases, leaving 16 bases between them. The CDR3 has 15 residues. The CDR3, as DNA: TGTGCCAGCAGTGATTCGGGTTTGGGGGATACTGAAGCTTTCTTT. Translating gives CASSDSGLGDTEAFF.

This clone was counted once. V gene TRBV19 combines with J gene TRBJ1-1; no clear D gene. The CDR3 loop spans 15 amino acids. Germline loops: CDR1 LNHDA, CDR2 SQIVND (reference sequence). V was clipped by 11 bases and J by 0 bases, with 19 bases between them. The CDR3 here is CAVLDVQAMNTEAFF. CDR3 DNA sequence: TGTGCCGTACTCGATGTGCAGGCCATGAACACTGAAGCTTTCTTT.

The CDR3 protein is CASSQPGTGFGGYTF. CDR3 coding DNA: TGCGCCAGCAGCCAACCCGGGACAGGGTTTGGGGGCTACACCTTC. V is TRBV4-1 and J is TRBJ1-2; 9 nucleotides match TRBD1. The CDR3 extends over 15 amino acids. V was pared by 2 bases and J by 8 bases, with 9 bases of the junction left unmatched. Germline assignment: CDR1 MGHRA and CDR2 YSYEKL.

The sample holds one count of this clone. V is TRBV5-1 and J is TRBJ2-3; 8 bases are a match to TRBD2. The junction had 7 bases not matched to a gene; V was cut back by 0 bases and J by 4 bases. CDR3 length: 16 amino acids. Per germline, CDR1 SGHRS and CDR2 YFSETQ. In DNA form, the CDR3 reads TGCGCCAGCAGCTTGGACGGGAGGGCCTATCCAGATACGCAGTATTTT. The encoded protein is CASSLDGRAYPDTQYF.

Worth noting for this clone: Its ends do not fully match the called genes, so a read error is possible. The chain joins TRBV19 to TRBJ1-1; 9 nucleotides align to TRBD1. This CDR3 comprises 16 residues. Germline V gives CDR1 LNHDA, CDR2 SQIVND (reference sequence). The CDR3 reads CASSIGTGQGNPEAFF. The CDR3 DNA is TGTGCCAGTAGTATAGGAACAGGACAGGGGAACCCTGAAGCTTTCTTT.

V and J are TRBV18 and TRBJ2-3; tentatively, D is TRBD1 (6 bases). This CDR3 is built from 13 residues. V lost 3 bases and J lost 7, with 11 bases in between. Germline CDR1 reads KGHSH; CDR2 reads LQKENI. The CDR3: CASSPGTINTQYF. The CDR3 nucleotides read TGTGCCAGCTCACCGGGGACAATTAATACGCAGTATTTT.

This chain links TRBV7-3 with TRBJ1-4; D is unresolved. V dropped 3 bases and J dropped 5 bases, with 10 bases sitting between them. CDR1 and CDR2 (germline): SGHTA, FQGTGA. CDR3 length: 14 residues. The CDR3 protein is CASSLVPGNEKLFF. CDR3 coding DNA: TGTGCCAGCAGCTTGGTCCCGGGGAATGAAAAACTGTTTTTT.

CDR3: CASSKAGQVPYEQYF. The CDR3, as DNA: TGTGCCAGCAGCAAAGCGGGACAGGTTCCCTACGAGCAGTACTTC. This chain joins TRBV21-1 and TRBJ2-7; the table's D call, TRBD1, has no DNA check behind it. TRBV21-1 is reported as a pseudogene. The CDR3 consists of 15 residues.

This clone was detected once. The chain has TRBV6-1 and TRBJ2-3; D is unresolved. V lost 6 bases and J lost 4, with 14 bases in between. This CDR3 contains 14 residues. CDR1 is MNHNS and CDR2 is SASEGT in the germline V gene. The CDR3 region is CASRGRVRADTQYF. The CDR3 nucleotides read TGTGCCAGCAGAGGACGGGTACGGGCAGATACGCAGTATTTT.

The chain recombines TRBV5-1 with TRBJ2-5; 8 bases fit TRBD1. The CDR3 length is 16 residues. The trim removed 0 bases at V and 2 bases at J, leaving 6 bases unmatched. The germline V gene has CDR1 SGHRS and CDR2 YFSETQ. The DNA for the CDR3 is TGCGCCAGCAGCTTGGTCGGGACAGGACCTCAAGAGACCCAGTACTTC. This codes for CASSLVGTGPQETQYF.

The rearrangement joins TRBV28 to TRBJ1-2; 7 nucleotides line up with TRBD1. The V and J ends lost 6 bases and 4 bases, in that order; junction bases with no gene match: 5. The CDR3 has 13 residues. Germline V gene lookup returns CDR1 MDHEN and CDR2 SYDVKM. CDR3 loop: CASRIGQAYGYTF. In DNA form, the CDR3 reads TGTGCCAGCAGGATTGGACAGGCCTATGGCTACACCTTC.

V is TRBV2 and J is TRBJ2-7, with D perhaps TRBD1 (6 bases). The CDR3 contains 15 residues. The germline V gene has CDR1 SNHLY and CDR2 FYNNEI. V lost 7 bases and J lost 5, with 21 bases in between. The CDR3 here is CASKVGGAYDDEQYV. The DNA of the CDR3 is TGTGCCAGCAAAGTTGGGGGCGCGTACGACGACGAGCAGTACGTC.

This chain links TRBV5-1 with TRBJ2-5; 7 bases match TRBD1. CDR1 and CDR2 (germline): SGHRS, YFSETQ. The trim removed 0 bases at V and 4 bases at J, leaving 3 bases unmatched. This CDR3 spans 14 amino acids. CDR3 bases: TGCGCCAGCAGCTTGGGACAGGGTGGAGAGACCCAGTACTTC. Residues: CASSLGQGGETQYF.

J is TRBJ2-3 and V is TRBV4-1; weak D call: TRBD2 (7 bases). Germline-derived CDR1 and CDR2 are MGHRA and YSYEKL. The CDR3 is 13 amino acids. Trimming shortened V by 2 bases and J by 7 bases, and 10 bases separated the two germline ends. CDR3 bases: TGCGCCAGCAGCCAAAGGGGGGGGTATACGCAGTATTTT. It codes for CASSQRGGYTQYF.

The chain recombines TRBV6-5 with TRBJ1-3, with D hard to call. The V end was cut by 5 bases, the J end by 0 bases, with 8 bases between. This CDR3 has 14 residues. Germline CDR1 and CDR2: MNHEY and SVGAGI. This CDR3 is CASSPTYSGNTIYF. The CDR3 DNA reads TGTGCCAGCAGTCCAACGTACTCTGGAAACACCATATATTTT.

Notes on this clone: The same CDR3 is also encoded by other DNA sequences in this sample. The V and J genes are TRBV2 and TRBJ2-5; 7 bases are a match to TRBD1. CDR1 is SNHLY and CDR2 is FYNNEI in the germline V gene. The V gene end was trimmed by 5 bases and the J gene end by 5 bases; junction bases not matched to a gene: 5. CDR3 length: 13 amino acids. CDR3 protein: CASSYRGGETQYF. The CDR3 bases are TGTGCCAGCAGTTACAGGGGTGGTGAGACCCAGTACTTC.

This chain links TRBV7-9 with TRBJ1-2; perhaps TRBD1 as D (5 bases). The CDR3 runs to 16 residues. Trimming pared 3 bases from V and 5 bases from J, leaving 19 bases between. Per germline, CDR1 SEHNR and CDR2 FQNEAQ (reference sequence). The CDR3 here is CASSFGRPAGGYGYTF. The CDR3 nucleotides read TGTGCCAGCAGCTTCGGCCGCCCGGCTGGGGGGTATGGCTACACCTTC.

The chain is built from TRBV4-1 and TRBJ2-7; 10 bases map to TRBD2. Germline trimming cut 1 base from V and 6 bases from J; bases unmatched to any gene: 6. The CDR3 totals 15 residues. Germline CDR1 and CDR2: MGHRA and YSYEKL. The CDR3 reads CASSQGLAGASEQYF. The CDR3 coding sequence is TGCGCCAGCAGCCAAGGGCTAGCGGGGGCCTCCGAGCAGTACTTC.

The chain carries TRBV11-2 and TRBJ2-5; D is unclear. Germline values: CDR1 SGHAT, CDR2 FQNNGV. V lost 0 bases to trimming and J lost 5 bases, with 7 bases between them. The CDR3 is 13 amino acids. The CDR3 nucleotides read TGTGCCAGCAGCTTAGATGAGGTGGAGACCCAGTACTTC. As protein: CASSLDEVETQYF. Together with reference TRBV11-2 and TRBJ2-5, the CDR3 gives the full variable domain: EAGVAQSPRYKIIEKRQSVAFWCNPISGHATLYWYQQILGQGPKLLIQFQNNGVVDDSQLPKDRFSAERLKGVDSTLKIQPAKLEDSAVYLCASSLDEVETQYFGPGTRLLVL.

The rearrangement links TRBV2 to TRBJ2-5; D unresolved. From germline, CDR1 is SNHLY and CDR2 FYNNEI. V gave up 5 bases and J gave up 7 bases, with 20 bases separating them. The CDR3 spans 15 residues. The CDR3: CASSSGQAAPRTQYF. The CDR3 bases are TGTGCCAGCAGTTCAGGTCAGGCAGCCCCCCGGACCCAGTACTTC.

This chain links TRBV21-1 with TRBJ1-1; TRBD1, the table's D call, lacks a check against the DNA. TRBV21-1 is noted as a pseudogene. This CDR3 has 22 residues. The CDR3 sequence is CASSKCARDSCKPFLRDTEAFF. DNA for the CDR3: TGTGCCAGCAGCAAATGCGCGAGGGACAGTTGCAAACCTTTTTTAAGGGACACTGAAGCTTTCTTT.

This rearrangement joins TRBV9 to TRBJ2-5, with D maybe TRBD2 (6 bases). The V gene's germline CDR1 is SGDLS and CDR2 YYNGEE. The V gene lost 2 bases and the J gene lost 5 bases, with 10 bases spanning the gap. The CDR3 extends over 13 amino acids. CDR3 region: CASSVGLRETQYF. The CDR3 coding sequence is TGTGCCAGCAGCGTGGGACTCCGGGAGACCCAGTACTTC.